The clone carrying this T cell receptor beta chain came up many times. This CDR3 has 14 residues. Germline CDR1 SGHDT, CDR2 YYEEEE. V lost 3 bases and J lost 3, with 13 bases in between. These data come from a study of T cells in Graves' hyperthyroidism and ophthalmopathy. Authors of the study amplified TCR beta CDR3 regions from RNA transcripts. Using the HTBI primer set, a first-round RT-PCR was run on the TCR CDR3. TCRdb reprocessed the multiplex PCR reads via MiXCR and lists one record per CDR3 protein. The data contain about 130,000 distinct CDR3 sequences, more than 20% of them singletons. The chain employs TRBV5-6 and TRBJ2-7, with D possibly called TRBD1 or TRBD2 (5 bases each). Material: blood. The TCR sequence derives from a woman aged 45-59 years with Graves' hyperthyroidism that later progressed to Graves' ophthalmopathy. The CDR3 reads CASSYPGPRYEQYF. Written as DNA, the CDR3 is TGTGCCAGCAGCTACCCGGGACCGCGCTACGAGCAGTACTTC.